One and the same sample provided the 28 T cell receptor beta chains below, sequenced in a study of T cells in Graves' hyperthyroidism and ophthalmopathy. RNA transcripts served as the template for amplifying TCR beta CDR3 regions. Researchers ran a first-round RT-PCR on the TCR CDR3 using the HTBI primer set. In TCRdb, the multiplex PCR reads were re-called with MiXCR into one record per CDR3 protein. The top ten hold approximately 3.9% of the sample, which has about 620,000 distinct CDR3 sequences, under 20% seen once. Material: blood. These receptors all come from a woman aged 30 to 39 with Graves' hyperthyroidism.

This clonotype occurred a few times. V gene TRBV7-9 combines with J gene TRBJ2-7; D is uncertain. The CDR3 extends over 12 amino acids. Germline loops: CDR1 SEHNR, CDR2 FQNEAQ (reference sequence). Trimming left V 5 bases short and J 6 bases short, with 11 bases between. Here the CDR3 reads CASSPMTGEQYF. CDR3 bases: TGTGCCAGCAGCCCCATGACCGGCGAGCAGTACTTC.

This CDR3 is CASSSQRGNNEQFF. The CDR3 nucleotides are TGTGCCAGCAGTTCACAGCGGGGAAACAATGAGCAGTTCTTC. V gene TRBV12-3 or TRBV12-4 combines with J gene TRBJ2-1, with TRBD2 matching over 7 bases. The length of the CDR3 is 14 residues. The ends lost 4 bases at V and 5 bases at J; junction bases unmatched: 5.

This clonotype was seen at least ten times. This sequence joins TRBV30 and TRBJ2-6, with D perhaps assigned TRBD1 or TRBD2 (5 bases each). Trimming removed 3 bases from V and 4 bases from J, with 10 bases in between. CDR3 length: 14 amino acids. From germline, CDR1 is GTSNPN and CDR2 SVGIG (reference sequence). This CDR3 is CAWRRGVGANVLTF. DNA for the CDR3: TGTGCCTGGAGGAGGGGCGTCGGGGCCAACGTCCTGACTTTC.

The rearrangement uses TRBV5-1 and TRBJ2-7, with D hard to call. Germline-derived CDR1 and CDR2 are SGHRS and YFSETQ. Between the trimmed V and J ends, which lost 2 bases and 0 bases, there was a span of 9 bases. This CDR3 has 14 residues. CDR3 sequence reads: CASSLQRSSYEQYF. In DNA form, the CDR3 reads TGCGCCAGCAGCTTACAGAGGAGCTCCTACGAGCAGTACTTC.

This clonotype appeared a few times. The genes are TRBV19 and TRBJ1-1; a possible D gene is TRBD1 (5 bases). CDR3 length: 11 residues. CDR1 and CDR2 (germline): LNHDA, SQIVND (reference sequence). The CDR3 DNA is TGTGGCAGCAAATCCGGGGCTGGAGCTTTCTTT. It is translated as CGSKSGAGAFF.

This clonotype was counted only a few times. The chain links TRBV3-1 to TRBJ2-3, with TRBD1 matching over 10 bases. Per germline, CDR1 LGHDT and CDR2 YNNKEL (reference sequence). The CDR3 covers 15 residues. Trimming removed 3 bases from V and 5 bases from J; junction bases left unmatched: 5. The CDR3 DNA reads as TGTGCCAGCAGCCAGAGGGACAGGGGTCAAGATACGCAGTATTTT. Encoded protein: CASSQRDRGQDTQYF.

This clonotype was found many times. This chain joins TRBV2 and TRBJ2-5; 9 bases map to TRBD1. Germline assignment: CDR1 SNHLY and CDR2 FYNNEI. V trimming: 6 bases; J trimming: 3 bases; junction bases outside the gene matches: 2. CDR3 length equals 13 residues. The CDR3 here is CASRGDREETQYF. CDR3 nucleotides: TGTGCCAGCAGGGGGGACAGGGAAGAGACCCAGTACTTC.

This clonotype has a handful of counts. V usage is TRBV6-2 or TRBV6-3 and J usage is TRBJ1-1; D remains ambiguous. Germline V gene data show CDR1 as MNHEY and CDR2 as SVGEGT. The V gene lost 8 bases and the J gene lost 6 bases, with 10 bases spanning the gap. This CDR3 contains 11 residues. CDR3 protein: CASLGWAEAFF. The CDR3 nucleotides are TGTGCCAGCTTAGGGTGGGCTGAAGCTTTCTTT.

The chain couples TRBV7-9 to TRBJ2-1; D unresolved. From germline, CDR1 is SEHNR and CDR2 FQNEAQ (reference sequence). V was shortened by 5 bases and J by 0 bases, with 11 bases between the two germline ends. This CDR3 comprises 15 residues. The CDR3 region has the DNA TGTGCCAGCAGCCCCGAGACTTTCTCCTACAATGAGCAGTTCTTC. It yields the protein CASSPETFSYNEQFF.

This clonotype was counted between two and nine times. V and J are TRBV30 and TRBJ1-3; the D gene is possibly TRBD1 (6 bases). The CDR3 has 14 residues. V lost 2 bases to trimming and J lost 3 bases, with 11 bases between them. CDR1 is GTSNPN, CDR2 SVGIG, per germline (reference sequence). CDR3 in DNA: TGTGCCTGGAGTCGAGGGGGAGGTGGAAACACCATATATTTT. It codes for CAWSRGGGGNTIYF.

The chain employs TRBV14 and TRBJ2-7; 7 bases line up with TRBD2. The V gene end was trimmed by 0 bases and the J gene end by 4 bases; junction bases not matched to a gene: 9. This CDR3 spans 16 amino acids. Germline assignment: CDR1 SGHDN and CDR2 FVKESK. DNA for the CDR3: TGTGCCAGCAGCCAAGAAGGACCGCGGGAGCTATACGAGCAGTACTTC. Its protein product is CASSQEGPRELYEQYF.

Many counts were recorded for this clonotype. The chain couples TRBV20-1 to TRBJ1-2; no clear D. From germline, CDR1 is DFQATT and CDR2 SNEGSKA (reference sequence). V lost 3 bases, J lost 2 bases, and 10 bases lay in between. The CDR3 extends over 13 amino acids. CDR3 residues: CSARSTVNYGYTF. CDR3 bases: TGCAGTGCTAGGTCCACGGTCAACTATGGCTACACCTTC.

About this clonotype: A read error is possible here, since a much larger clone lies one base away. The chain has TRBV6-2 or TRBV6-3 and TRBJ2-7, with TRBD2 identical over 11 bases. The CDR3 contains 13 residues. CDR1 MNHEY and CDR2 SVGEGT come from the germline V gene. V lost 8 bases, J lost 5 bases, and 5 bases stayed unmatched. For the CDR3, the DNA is TGTGCCAGCGGCAAGGGACTAGCGGACGAGCAGTACTTC. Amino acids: CASGKGLADEQYF.

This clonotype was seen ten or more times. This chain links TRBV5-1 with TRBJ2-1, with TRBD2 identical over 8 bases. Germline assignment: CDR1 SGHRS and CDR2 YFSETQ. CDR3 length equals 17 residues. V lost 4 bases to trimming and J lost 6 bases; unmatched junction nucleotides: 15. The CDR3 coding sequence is TGCGCCAGCAGCACGGGGGGCCTAGCGGGCTCCCTCAATGAGCAGTTCTTC. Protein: CASSTGGLAGSLNEQFF.

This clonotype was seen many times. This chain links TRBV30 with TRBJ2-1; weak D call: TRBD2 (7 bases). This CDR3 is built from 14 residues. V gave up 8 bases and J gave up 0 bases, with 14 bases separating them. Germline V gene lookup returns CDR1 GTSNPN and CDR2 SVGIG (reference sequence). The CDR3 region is CALRGDYSYNEQFF. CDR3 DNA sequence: TGTGCCCTTAGGGGGGACTACTCCTACAATGAGCAGTTCTTC.

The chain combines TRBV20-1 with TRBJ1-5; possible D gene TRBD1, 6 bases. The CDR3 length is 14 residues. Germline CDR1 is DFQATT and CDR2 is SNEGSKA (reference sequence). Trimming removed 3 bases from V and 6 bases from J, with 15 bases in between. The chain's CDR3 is CSASPPGHFQPQHF. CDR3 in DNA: TGCAGTGCTAGCCCCCCGGGACACTTTCAGCCCCAGCATTTT.

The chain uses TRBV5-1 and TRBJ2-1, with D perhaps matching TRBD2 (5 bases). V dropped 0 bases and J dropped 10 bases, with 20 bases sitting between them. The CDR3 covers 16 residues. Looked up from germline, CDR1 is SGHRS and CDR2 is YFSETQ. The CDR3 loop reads CASSLVLAEGLREQFF. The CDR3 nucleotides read TGCGCCAGCAGCTTGGTGTTGGCTGAGGGTCTACGCGAGCAGTTCTTC.

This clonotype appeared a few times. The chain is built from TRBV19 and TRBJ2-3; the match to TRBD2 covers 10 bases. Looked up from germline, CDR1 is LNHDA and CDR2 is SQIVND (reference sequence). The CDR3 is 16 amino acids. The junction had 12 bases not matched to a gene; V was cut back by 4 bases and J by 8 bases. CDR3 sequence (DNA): TGTGCCAGTAGTACTCTCGGACTAGCGGACCGAGGTACGCAGTATTTT. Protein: CASSTLGLADRGTQYF.

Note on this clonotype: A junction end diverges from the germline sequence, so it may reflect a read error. For the CDR3, the DNA is TGTGCCGTCAGTCCGGGACTAGCGGGTGGGGATGAGCAGTTCTTC. It specifies CAVSPGLAGGDEQFF. The genes are TRBV10-3 and TRBJ2-1, with 12 bases lining up with TRBD2. The CDR3 length is 15 residues. Germline V lookup: CDR1 ENHRY, CDR2 SYGVKD.

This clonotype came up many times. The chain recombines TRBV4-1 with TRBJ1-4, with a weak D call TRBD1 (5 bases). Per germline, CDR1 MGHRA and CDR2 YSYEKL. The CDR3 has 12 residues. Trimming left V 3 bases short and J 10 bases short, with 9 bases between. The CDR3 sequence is CASSQDQGKLFF. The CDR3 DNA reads TGCGCCAGCAGCCAGGACCAGGGAAAACTGTTTTTT.

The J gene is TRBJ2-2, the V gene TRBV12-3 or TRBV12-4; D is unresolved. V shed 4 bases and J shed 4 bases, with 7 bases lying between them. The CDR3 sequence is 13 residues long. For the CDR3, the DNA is TGTGCCAGCAGTTACTCACCCACCGGGGAGCTGTTTTTT. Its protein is CASSYSPTGELFF.

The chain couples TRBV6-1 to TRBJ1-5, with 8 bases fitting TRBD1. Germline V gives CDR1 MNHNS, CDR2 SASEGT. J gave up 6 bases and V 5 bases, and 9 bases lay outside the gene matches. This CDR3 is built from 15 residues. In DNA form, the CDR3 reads TGTGCCAGCAGTATGGACTACAGGGGGGGTCAGCCCCAGCATTTT. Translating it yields CASSMDYRGGQPQHF.

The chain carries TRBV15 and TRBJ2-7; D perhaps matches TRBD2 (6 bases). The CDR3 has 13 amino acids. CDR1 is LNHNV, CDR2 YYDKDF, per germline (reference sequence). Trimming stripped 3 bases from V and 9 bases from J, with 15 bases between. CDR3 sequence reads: CATSRGNLGGQYF. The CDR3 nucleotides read TGTGCCACCAGCAGGGGGAACCTCGGGGGGCAGTACTTC.

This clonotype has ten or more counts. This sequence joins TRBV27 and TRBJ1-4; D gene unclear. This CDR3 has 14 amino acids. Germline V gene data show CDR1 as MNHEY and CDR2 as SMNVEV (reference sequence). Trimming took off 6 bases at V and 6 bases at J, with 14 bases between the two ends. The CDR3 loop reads CASRPRWSDEKLFF. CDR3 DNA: TGTGCCAGCAGACCGAGATGGTCCGATGAAAAACTGTTTTTT.

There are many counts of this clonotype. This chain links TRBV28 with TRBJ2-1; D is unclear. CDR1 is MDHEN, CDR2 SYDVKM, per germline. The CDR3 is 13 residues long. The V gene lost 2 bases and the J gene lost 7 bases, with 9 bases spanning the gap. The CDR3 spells CASSLVGLNEQFF. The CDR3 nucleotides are TGTGCCAGCAGTTTAGTAGGGTTAAATGAGCAGTTCTTC.

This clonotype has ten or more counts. The CDR3 DNA reads TGCAGCGTCCCTCGGACAGGGGGCAACTATGGCTACACCTTC. This translates into CSVPRTGGNYGYTF. The chain recombines TRBV29-1 with TRBJ1-2; 11 nucleotides agree with TRBD1. Trimming cost V 6 bases and J 2 bases; bases outside gene matches: 5. Looked up from germline, CDR1 is SQVTM and CDR2 is ANQGSEA. There are 14 residues in the CDR3. The variable domain in full, completed from reference TRBV29-1 and TRBJ1-2, reads SAVISQKPSRDICQRGTSLTIQCQVDSQVTMMFWYRQQPGQSLTLIATANQGSEATYESGFVIDKFPISRPNLTFSTLTVSNMSPEDSSIYLCSVPRTGGNYGYTFGSGTRLTVV.

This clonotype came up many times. CDR3 sequence reads: CASSTKSSTDTQYF. DNA for the CDR3: TGCGCCAGCAGCACTAAGAGTAGCACAGATACGCAGTATTTT. The chain is built from TRBV5-1 and TRBJ2-3; D is unresolved. V dropped 4 bases and J dropped 0 bases, with 9 bases sitting between them. This CDR3 has 14 residues. Germline V lookup: CDR1 SGHRS, CDR2 YFSETQ. The whole variable domain, remainder taken from reference TRBV5-1 and TRBJ2-3, is KAGVTQTPRYLIKTRGQQVTLSCSPISGHRSVSWYQQTPGQGLQFLFEYFSETQRNKGNFPGRFSGRQFSNSRSEMNVSTLELGDSALYLCASSTKSSTDTQYFGPGTRLTVL.

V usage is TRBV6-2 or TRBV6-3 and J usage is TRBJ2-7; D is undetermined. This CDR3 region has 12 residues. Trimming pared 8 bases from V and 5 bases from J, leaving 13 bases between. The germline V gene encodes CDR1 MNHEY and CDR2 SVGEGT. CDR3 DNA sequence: TGTGCCAGCTTGACCGAAAGGGACGAGCAGTACTTC. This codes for CASLTERDEQYF.